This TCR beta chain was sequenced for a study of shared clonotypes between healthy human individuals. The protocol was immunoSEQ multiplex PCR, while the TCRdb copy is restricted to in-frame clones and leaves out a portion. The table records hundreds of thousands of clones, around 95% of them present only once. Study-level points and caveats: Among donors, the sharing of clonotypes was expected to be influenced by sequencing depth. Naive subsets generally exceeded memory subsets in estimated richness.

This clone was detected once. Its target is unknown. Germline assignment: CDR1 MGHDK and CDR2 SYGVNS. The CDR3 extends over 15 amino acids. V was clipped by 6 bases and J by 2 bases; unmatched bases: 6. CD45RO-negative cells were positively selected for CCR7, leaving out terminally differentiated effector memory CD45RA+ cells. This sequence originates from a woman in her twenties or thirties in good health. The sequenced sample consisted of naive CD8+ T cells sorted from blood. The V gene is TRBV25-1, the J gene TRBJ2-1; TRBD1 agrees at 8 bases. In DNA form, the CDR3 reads TGTGCCAGCAGCGGAAAGGACAGGGCCTACAATGAGCAGTTCTTC. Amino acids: CASSGKDRAYNEQFF.